This T cell receptor beta chain came from a study of CD8+ T cells in alopecia areata. Study outcomes and limitations: Tofacitinib significantly brought down scalp clonality and expanded CD8+ clones among top 100.

Treatment denoted: oral pan-JAK inhibitor, 5-10 mg twice daily. The study team obtained lesional scalp punch biopsies and peripheral blood from alopecia areata patients. The table lists this clone with a few counts. Its antigen is still unknown. This CDR3 has 16 amino acids. CDR1 and CDR2 from the germline V gene are MNHEY and SMNVEV (reference sequence). Trimming cost V 7 bases and J 1 base; bases outside gene matches: 10. RNA extraction and reverse transcription yielded cDNA as sequencing template. TCRdb's table, derived via immunoSEQ multiplex PCR, lists solely in-frame clones and lacks some. The sample holds some 120,000 clones, about 60% seen once.

The genes are TRBV27 and TRBJ2-1; 7 bases fit TRBD2. The receptor was isolated from a human donor with alopecia areata. Source: CD8+ T cells sorted from blood, taken at week 24, from a patient treated with tofacitinib. CDR3: CASTRGGGGSYNEQFF. CDR3 DNA: TGTGCCAGCACCCGCGGTGGGGGGGGGTCCTACAATGAGCAGTTCTTC.